This T cell receptor (beta chain) was sequenced for a study of CXCR3-negative and CXCR3-positive naive CD8 T cells. Whole-study results and caveats: CXCR3-expressing naive cells carried TRB CDR3s more hydrophobic than those of CXCR3-negative naive cells. Memory cells diverged, while naive CXCR3-positive and CXCR3-negative cells had similar TRBV-TRBJ usage.

As for this clonotype: The antigen remains unidentified.

CDR3 length: 16 amino acids. All TRB cDNA libraries came from 5' RACE performed with UMI labels. TCRdb re-called the 5' RACE reads and gives one entry per CDR3 protein, without DNA. Here the sample table reports 150,000 or so distinct CDR3 sequences. The TCR comes from a human donor in good health. Some clones in this sample may be carry-over from other donors' samples. The specimen sequenced was naive CXCR3+ CD8+ T cells from blood. Regarding subset: CD45RO-CCR7+CD27+CD95- naive CD8+ T cells expressing CXCR3 (TNR3+). The chain links TRBV21-1 to TRBJ2-2; the D call from TCRdb, TRBD2, cannot be confirmed without DNA. TRBV21-1 is a documented pseudogene. The CDR3 is CASSKVEGQNTGELFF.